This is a list of T cell receptor beta chains from one sample in a study of blood T cell repertoires in COVID-19. Measured with immunoSEQ multiplex PCR; TCRdb has only the in-frame clones, and not every one. The sample lists 350,000 to 400,000 clones; about 90% were seen once. Sequencing input: PBMCs or T cells enriched from blood (not recorded which). The receptors shown here come from a woman between 25 and 40 years old who had recovered from COVID-19. CDR3s include the opening cysteine and the closing phenylalanine or tryptophan. Each record gives: D gene, clone size, V gene, J gene, CDR3 DNA, CDR3 protein. The D gene is left open where the match is weak. A row's size may be missing; if present it is once, few, many or a size class.

D gene: .; clone size: once; V gene: TRBV7-9; J gene: TRBJ2-7; CDR3 DNA: TGTGCCAGCAGCTTACTGAAGGACAAGGACTACGAGCAGTACTTC; CDR3 protein: CASSLLKDKDYEQYF
D gene: .; clone size: .; V gene: TRBV28; J gene: TRBJ2-1; CDR3 DNA: TGTGCCAGCAGTTCTCCTTCGCGCAATGAGCAGTTCTTC; CDR3 protein: CASSSPSRNEQFF
D gene: .; clone size: .; V gene: TRBV7-8; J gene: TRBJ2-7; CDR3 DNA: TGTGCCAGCAGCTTAGATCCAGATTCCTACGAGCAGTACTTC; CDR3 protein: CASSLDPDSYEQYF
D gene: .; clone size: .; V gene: TRBV13; J gene: TRBJ1-2; CDR3 DNA: TGTGCCAGCAGCTTATCCTCGTCGGATGGCTACACCTTC; CDR3 protein: CASSLSSSDGYTF
D gene: .; clone size: .; V gene: TRBV3-1/TRBV3-2; J gene: TRBJ1-1; CDR3 DNA: TGTGCCAGCAGCCAACCTCGGGATTGGGTTATGAACACTGAAGCTTTCTTT; CDR3 protein: CASSQPRDWVMNTEAFF
D gene: TRBD1; clone size: .; V gene: TRBV19; J gene: TRBJ1-1; CDR3 DNA: TGTGCCAGTAGTATTAGAGGACAGGGCACTGAAGCTTTCTTT; CDR3 protein: CASSIRGQGTEAFF
D gene: .; clone size: .; V gene: TRBV11-1; J gene: TRBJ2-5; CDR3 DNA: TGTGCCAGCAGCTCAGAGGTTTCGTACCAAGAGACCCAGTACTTC; CDR3 protein: CASSSEVSYQETQYF
D gene: .; clone size: few; V gene: TRBV5-1; J gene: TRBJ2-6; CDR3 DNA: TGCGCCAGCAGCTTGGTGGGAGTTGGGGCCAACGTCCTGACTTTC; CDR3 protein: CASSLVGVGANVLTF
D gene: TRBD1; clone size: .; V gene: TRBV18; J gene: TRBJ2-7; CDR3 DNA: TGTGCCAGCTCACCAGGTTTAGGACAGGGGAGCTCCTACGAGCAGTACTTC; CDR3 protein: CASSPGLGQGSSYEQYF
D gene: .; clone size: .; V gene: TRBV5-1; J gene: TRBJ1-1; CDR3 DNA: TGCGCCAGCAGTTCCCTCAGGGGCAGGGACACTGAAGCTTTCTTT; CDR3 protein: CASSSLRGRDTEAFF
D gene: .; clone size: .; V gene: TRBV5-1; J gene: TRBJ1-4; CDR3 DNA: TGCGCCAGCAGCCCGAGAGGGGGAGAAAAACTGTTTTTT; CDR3 protein: CASSPRGGEKLFF
D gene: .; clone size: once; V gene: TRBV30; J gene: TRBJ1-4; CDR3 DNA: TGTGCCTGGAGGTCGCCGGAAGGCAGGGCGGCTGCAACTAATGAAAAACTGTTTTTT; CDR3 protein: CAWRSPEGRAAATNEKLFF
D gene: .; clone size: .; V gene: TRBV11-3; J gene: TRBJ2-1; CDR3 DNA: TGTGCCAGCAGCTTAGACGACGGGGATGAGCAGTTCTTC; CDR3 protein: CASSLDDGDEQFF
D gene: .; clone size: .; V gene: TRBV27; J gene: TRBJ2-1; CDR3 DNA: TGTGCCAGCAGTTTTGCAGGGGTTCCCTACAATGAGCAGTTCTTC; CDR3 protein: CASSFAGVPYNEQFF
D gene: .; clone size: .; V gene: TRBV27; J gene: TRBJ2-2; CDR3 DNA: TGTGCCAGCAGTGCGGTTCTAGCGGGGGAGCTGTTTTTT; CDR3 protein: CASSAVLAGELFF
D gene: TRBD1; clone size: .; V gene: TRBV9; J gene: TRBJ1-1; CDR3 DNA: TGTGCCAGCAGCCCTCTCCCGACAGGGGACACTGAAGCTTTCTTT; CDR3 protein: CASSPLPTGDTEAFF
D gene: TRBD2; clone size: .; V gene: TRBV15; J gene: TRBJ2-5; CDR3 DNA: TGTGCCACCAGCGGGGGACTAGCGGGAGTTGGAGAGACCCAGTACTTC; CDR3 protein: CATSGGLAGVGETQYF
D gene: .; clone size: .; V gene: TRBV27; J gene: TRBJ1-2; CDR3 DNA: TGTGCCAGCAGTTCTCCAGGGCTCGGAGGCTACACCTTC; CDR3 protein: CASSSPGLGGYTF
D gene: TRBD1; clone size: .; V gene: TRBV25-1; J gene: TRBJ2-1; CDR3 DNA: TGTGCCAGCAGTGGGACAGGGGCTCCGGGCGGGGAATACAATGAGCAGTTCTTC; CDR3 protein: CASSGTGAPGGEYNEQFF
D gene: .; clone size: .; V gene: TRBV19; J gene: TRBJ1-2; CDR3 DNA: TGTGCCAGTAGTGGGCAGACGACAAACTATGGCTACACCTTC; CDR3 protein: CASSGQTTNYGYTF
D gene: TRBD1; clone size: few; V gene: TRBV5-1; J gene: TRBJ2-7; CDR3 DNA: TGCGCCAGCAGCCCGGGACAGTTGGGCTACGAGCAGTACTTC; CDR3 protein: CASSPGQLGYEQYF
D gene: .; clone size: .; V gene: TRBV5-1; J gene: TRBJ2-7; CDR3 DNA: TGCGCCAGCAGAGAGAGACACGCTACTTCCTACGAGCAGTACTTC; CDR3 protein: CASRERHATSYEQYF
D gene: TRBD1; clone size: .; V gene: TRBV5-1; J gene: TRBJ1-2; CDR3 DNA: TGCGCCAGCAGCTTGGTGACAGGGGGCTATGGCTACACCTTC; CDR3 protein: CASSLVTGGYGYTF
D gene: .; clone size: .; V gene: TRBV28; J gene: TRBJ1-5; CDR3 DNA: TGTGCCACCCAGGGGACGGGGAATCAGCCCCAGCATTTT; CDR3 protein: CATQGTGNQPQHF
D gene: TRBD1; clone size: .; V gene: TRBV4-1; J gene: TRBJ1-2; CDR3 DNA: TGCGCCAGCAGCCTACAGGACAGGGGGGATCATGGCTACACCTTC; CDR3 protein: CASSLQDRGDHGYTF
D gene: .; clone size: .; V gene: TRBV4-1; J gene: TRBJ2-1; CDR3 DNA: TGCGCCAGCAGCAGTCTCGGAGCACACAATGAGCAGTTCTTC; CDR3 protein: CASSSLGAHNEQFF
D gene: .; clone size: .; V gene: TRBV7-2; J gene: TRBJ2-2; CDR3 DNA: TGTGCCAGCAGCTTAGCCTTTCCACTTCTCTCCGGGGAGCTGTTTTTT; CDR3 protein: CASSLAFPLLSGELFF
D gene: TRBD1; clone size: .; V gene: TRBV9; J gene: TRBJ1-3; CDR3 DNA: TGTGCCAGCAGCACCCTCGGACAGGGGCTAGAAGGAAACACCATATATTTT; CDR3 protein: CASSTLGQGLEGNTIYF
D gene: .; clone size: .; V gene: TRBV27; J gene: TRBJ2-7; CDR3 DNA: TGTGCCAGCAGTAAAGGGGGTCCCTACGAGCAGTACTTC; CDR3 protein: CASSKGGPYEQYF
D gene: .; clone size: .; V gene: TRBV20-1; J gene: TRBJ1-2; CDR3 DNA: TGCAGTGCGCGGGGGGAGGGACTCAACACCTTC; CDR3 protein: CSARGEGLNTF
D gene: TRBD1; clone size: .; V gene: TRBV11-1; J gene: TRBJ1-1; CDR3 DNA: TGTGCCAGCAGCCCGGGACAGTGGCGGGTTGTACCTGAAGCTTTCTTT; CDR3 protein: CASSPGQWRVVPEAFF
D gene: .; clone size: .; V gene: TRBV11-3; J gene: TRBJ2-3; CDR3 DNA: TGTGCCAGCAGCTTATATGGGGACACGAACCGGGATACGCAGTATTTT; CDR3 protein: CASSLYGDTNRDTQYF
D gene: .; clone size: .; V gene: TRBV9; J gene: TRBJ1-1; CDR3 DNA: TGTGCCAGCAGCGTCGGTGGAGACACTGAAGCTTTCTTT; CDR3 protein: CASSVGGDTEAFF
D gene: TRBD1; clone size: .; V gene: TRBV14; J gene: TRBJ1-6; CDR3 DNA: TGTGCCAGCAGTCTCGACAGGGGATATTCACCCCTCCACTTT; CDR3 protein: CASSLDRGYSPLHF
D gene: TRBD1; clone size: .; V gene: TRBV5-1; J gene: TRBJ1-2; CDR3 DNA: TGCGCCAGCAGCTCCGGGACAGGGGTCCGTAATGGCTACACCTTC; CDR3 protein: CASSSGTGVRNGYTF
D gene: .; clone size: .; V gene: TRBV9; J gene: TRBJ2-3; CDR3 DNA: TGTGCCAGCAGCGTAGAGCCCGGGGCAGATACGCAGTATTTT; CDR3 protein: CASSVEPGADTQYF
D gene: TRBD1; clone size: .; V gene: TRBV4-1; J gene: TRBJ1-2; CDR3 DNA: TGCGCCAGCAGCCAAGATATTAAATCAGGGACAGGGGTCCTAGCTAACTATGGCTACACCTTC; CDR3 protein: CASSQDIKSGTGVLANYGYTF
D gene: TRBD2; clone size: .; V gene: TRBV6-5; J gene: TRBJ2-1; CDR3 DNA: TGTGCCAGCAGTCTTAGCGGGAGTATGAATGAGCAGTTCTTC; CDR3 protein: CASSLSGSMNEQFF
D gene: TRBD1; clone size: .; V gene: TRBV7-2; J gene: TRBJ1-1; CDR3 DNA: TGTGCCACCTCGTCCTGGACAGGGCACGGCACTGAAGCTTTCTTT; CDR3 protein: CATSSWTGHGTEAFF
D gene: .; clone size: once; V gene: TRBV7-9; J gene: TRBJ2-2; CDR3 DNA: TGTGCCAGCATCACCTTCCACCTGGGGCTAAACACCGGGGAGCTGTTTTTT; CDR3 protein: CASITFHLGLNTGELFF
D gene: .; clone size: .; V gene: TRBV12-3/TRBV12-4; J gene: TRBJ1-1; CDR3 DNA: TGTGCCAGCAGTGACAGATTGGGGGCTTTCTTT; CDR3 protein: CASSDRLGAFF
D gene: .; clone size: .; V gene: TRBV5-1; J gene: TRBJ2-1; CDR3 DNA: TGCGCCAGCAGCTTGGGGCTTTTAGCCCGGGACAATGAGCAGTTCTTC; CDR3 protein: CASSLGLLARDNEQFF
D gene: TRBD1; clone size: .; V gene: TRBV5-1; J gene: TRBJ2-7; CDR3 DNA: TGCGCCAGCAGCGTACAGGGGTTATCCGAGCAGTACTTC; CDR3 protein: CASSVQGLSEQYF
D gene: .; clone size: .; V gene: TRBV7-8; J gene: TRBJ1-1; CDR3 DNA: TGTGCCAGCAGCCCCCAAGCTCAGGGCTACACTGAAGCTTTCTTT; CDR3 protein: CASSPQAQGYTEAFF
D gene: TRBD1; clone size: .; V gene: TRBV6-5; J gene: TRBJ1-1; CDR3 DNA: TGTGCCAGCACCTACCAGACAGGGATGTCTGAAGCTTTCTTT; CDR3 protein: CASTYQTGMSEAFF
D gene: TRBD1; clone size: .; V gene: TRBV9; J gene: TRBJ1-2; CDR3 DNA: TGTGCCAGCAGCGGCATCGGGACAGGGGCTGGGGGCTACACCTTC; CDR3 protein: CASSGIGTGAGGYTF
D gene: .; clone size: once; V gene: TRBV6-5; J gene: TRBJ1-3; CDR3 DNA: TGTGCCAGCAGTTACCCCCAGGGGAGCTCTGGAAACACCATATATTTT; CDR3 protein: CASSYPQGSSGNTIYF
D gene: .; clone size: .; V gene: TRBV2; J gene: TRBJ2-7; CDR3 DNA: TGTGCCAGCAGTGAAGAAATAGTTTCCTACGAGCAGTACTTC; CDR3 protein: CASSEEIVSYEQYF
D gene: TRBD2; clone size: few; V gene: TRBV7-2; J gene: TRBJ2-1; CDR3 DNA: TGTGCCAGCAGCTTATGGCGCGGGAGCTCCTACAATGAGCAGTTCTTC; CDR3 protein: CASSLWRGSSYNEQFF